The clone carrying this TCR beta chain appeared many times. The CDR3 covers 13 residues. V lost 0 bases and J 3 bases, leaving 4 bases between the germline ends. Germline lookup yields CDR1 SGDLS and CDR2 YYNGEE. The entry originates in a study of neurological immune-mediated disorders. TCRdb recomputed calls from the 5' RACE reads with MiXCR, one row per CDR3 protein. The sample lists about 55,000 distinct CDR3 sequences, approximately 3.8% seen once, with approximately 1.5% in the top ten. The J gene is TRBJ2-1, the V gene TRBV9; D gene ambiguous. The clonotype originates from a man under 40 with multiple sclerosis. What was sequenced was PBMCs. The CDR3 spells CASSVGVYNEQFF. The CDR3 DNA reads as TGTGCCAGCAGCGTAGGCGTCTACAATGAGCAGTTCTTC. Full variable domain (missing parts from reference TRBV9 and TRBJ2-1): DSGVTQTPKHLITATGQRVTLRCSPRSGDLSVYWYQQSLDQGLQFLIQYYNGEERAKGNILERFSAQQFPDLHSELNLSSLELGDSALYFCASSVGVYNEQFFGPGTRLTVL.